This entry lists 4 T cell receptor beta chains sequenced from one sample in a study of T-cell memory formation after mild COVID-19. TCRdb reprocessed the 5' RACE reads with MiXCR, giving one entry per CDR3 protein. The sample contains some 200,000 distinct CDR3 sequences, roughly 10% of which appear only once. Sequenced material: PBMCs or a T cell subset sorted from them (not recorded which). These receptor sequences come from a young man who had mild COVID-19 (a few samples of this study predate the infection). Cell type and time point are not known.

This clonotype was counted a few times. The chain employs TRBV7-2 and TRBJ2-2; TRBD2 matches at 10 bases. Germline CDR1 reads SGHTA; CDR2 reads FQGNSA. V lost 5 bases to trimming and J lost 4 bases; unmatched junction nucleotides: 7. The CDR3 has 16 residues. The CDR3 sequence: CASSKLAGAGTGELFF. The CDR3 DNA follows: TGTGCCAGCAGCAAGCTAGCGGGGGCCGGCACCGGGGAGCTGTTTTTT.

This clonotype was seen at least ten times. The V and J genes are TRBV5-6 and TRBJ2-5, with a weak D call TRBD1 (5 bases). Germline assignment: CDR1 SGHDT and CDR2 YYEEEE. Trimming pared 3 bases from V and 3 bases from J, leaving 12 bases between. The CDR3 covers 14 residues. This CDR3 reads CASSSGRVKETQYF. The CDR3 DNA reads TGTGCCAGCAGCTCCGGCAGGGTAAAAGAGACCCAGTACTTC.

This clonotype occurred a few times. This chain connects TRBV3-1 to TRBJ2-7; D is undetermined. The germline V gene has CDR1 LGHDT and CDR2 YNNKEL (reference sequence). The CDR3 is 14 residues long. V lost 1 base and J 3 bases, leaving 10 bases between the germline ends. The CDR3 spells CASSQGRQVYEQYF. The CDR3 DNA sequence: TGTGCCAGCAGCCAAGGGCGGCAAGTCTACGAGCAGTACTTC.

The genes are TRBV12-3 or TRBV12-4 and TRBJ2-4, with 9 nucleotides matching TRBD2. The CDR3 contains 16 residues. With 2 bases clipped from V and 4 bases from J, the junction kept 6 bases outside the gene matches. The CDR3 loop is CASSLTASGDKNIQYF. The CDR3 nucleotides are TGTGCCAGCAGTTTAACGGCTAGCGGGGATAAAAACATTCAGTACTTC.